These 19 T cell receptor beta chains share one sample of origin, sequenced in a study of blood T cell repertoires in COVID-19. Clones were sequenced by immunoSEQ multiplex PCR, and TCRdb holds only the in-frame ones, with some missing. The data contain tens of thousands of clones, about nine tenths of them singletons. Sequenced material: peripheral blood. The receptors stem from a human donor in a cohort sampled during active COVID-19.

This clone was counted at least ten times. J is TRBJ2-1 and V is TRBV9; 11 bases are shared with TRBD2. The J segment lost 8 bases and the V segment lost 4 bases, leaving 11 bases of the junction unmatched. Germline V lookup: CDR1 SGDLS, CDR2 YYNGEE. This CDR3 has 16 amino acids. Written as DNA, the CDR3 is TGTGCCAGCAGCCTTGGTAGCGGGGGGGCGGGCGATGAGCAGTTCTTC. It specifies CASSLGSGGAGDEQFF.

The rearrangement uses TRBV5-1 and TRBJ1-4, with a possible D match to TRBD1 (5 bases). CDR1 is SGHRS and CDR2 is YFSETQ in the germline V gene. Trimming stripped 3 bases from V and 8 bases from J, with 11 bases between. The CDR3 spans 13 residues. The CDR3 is CASSWGGGEKLFF. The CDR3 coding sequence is TGCGCCAGCAGCTGGGGGGGTGGCGAAAAACTGTTTTTT.

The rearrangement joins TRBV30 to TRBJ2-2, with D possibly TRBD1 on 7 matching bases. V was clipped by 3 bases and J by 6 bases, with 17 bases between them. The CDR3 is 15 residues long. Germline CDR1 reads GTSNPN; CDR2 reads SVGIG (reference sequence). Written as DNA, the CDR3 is TGTGCCTGGAGCTCCGGGGGACAGAGAGCCGGGGAGCTGTTTTTT. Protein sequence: CAWSSGGQRAGELFF.

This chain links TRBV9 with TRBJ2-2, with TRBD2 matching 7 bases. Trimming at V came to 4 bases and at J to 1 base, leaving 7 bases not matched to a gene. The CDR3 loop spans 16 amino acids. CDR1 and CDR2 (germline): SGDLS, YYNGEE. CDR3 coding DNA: TGTGCCAGCAGCCCCCGAGGGAGGGGGAACACCGGGGAGCTGTTTTTT. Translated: CASSPRGRGNTGELFF.

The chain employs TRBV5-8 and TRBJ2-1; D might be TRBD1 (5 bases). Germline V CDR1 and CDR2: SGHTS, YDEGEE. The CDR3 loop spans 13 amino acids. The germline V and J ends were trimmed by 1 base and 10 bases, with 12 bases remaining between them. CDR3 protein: CASSLLGSGEQFF. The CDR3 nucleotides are TGTGCCAGCAGCTTGCTCGGGTCAGGGGAGCAGTTCTTC.

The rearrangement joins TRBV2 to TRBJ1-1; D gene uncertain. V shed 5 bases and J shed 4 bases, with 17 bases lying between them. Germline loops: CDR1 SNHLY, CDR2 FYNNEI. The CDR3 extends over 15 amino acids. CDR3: CASSPLEGPGTEAFF. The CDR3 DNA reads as TGTGCCAGCAGTCCTTTAGAGGGTCCGGGCACTGAAGCTTTCTTT.

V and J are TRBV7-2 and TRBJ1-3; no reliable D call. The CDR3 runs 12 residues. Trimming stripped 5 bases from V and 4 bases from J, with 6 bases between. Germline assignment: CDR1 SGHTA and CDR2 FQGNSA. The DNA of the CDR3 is TGTGCCAGCAGCCCCGGGGGAAACACCATATATTTT. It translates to CASSPGGNTIYF.

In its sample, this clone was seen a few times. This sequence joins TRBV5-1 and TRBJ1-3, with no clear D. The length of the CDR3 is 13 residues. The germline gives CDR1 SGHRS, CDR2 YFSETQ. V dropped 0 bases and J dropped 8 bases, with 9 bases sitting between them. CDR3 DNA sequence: TGCGCCAGCAGCTTGGCTCTGGCTGACACCATATATTTT. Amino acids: CASSLALADTIYF.

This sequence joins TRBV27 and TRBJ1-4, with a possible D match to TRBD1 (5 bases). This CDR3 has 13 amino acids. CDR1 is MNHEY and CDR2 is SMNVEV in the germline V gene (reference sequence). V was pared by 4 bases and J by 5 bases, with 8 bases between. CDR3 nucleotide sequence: TGTGCCAGCAGTTGGGGGGAGAATGAAAAACTGTTTTTT. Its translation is CASSWGENEKLFF.

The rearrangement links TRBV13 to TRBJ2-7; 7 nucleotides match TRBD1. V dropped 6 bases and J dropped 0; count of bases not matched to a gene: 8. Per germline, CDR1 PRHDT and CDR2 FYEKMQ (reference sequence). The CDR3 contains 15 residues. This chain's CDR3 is CASSPSDRDSYEQYF. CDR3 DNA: TGTGCCAGCAGTCCGAGCGACAGGGACTCCTACGAGCAGTACTTC.

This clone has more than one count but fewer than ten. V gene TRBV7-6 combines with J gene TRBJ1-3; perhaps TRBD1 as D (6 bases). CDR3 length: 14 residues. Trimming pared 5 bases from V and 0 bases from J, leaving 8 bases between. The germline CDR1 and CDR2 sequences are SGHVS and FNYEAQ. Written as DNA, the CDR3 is TGTGCCAGCAGCCCGGACAGCTCTGGAAACACCATATATTTT. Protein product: CASSPDSSGNTIYF.

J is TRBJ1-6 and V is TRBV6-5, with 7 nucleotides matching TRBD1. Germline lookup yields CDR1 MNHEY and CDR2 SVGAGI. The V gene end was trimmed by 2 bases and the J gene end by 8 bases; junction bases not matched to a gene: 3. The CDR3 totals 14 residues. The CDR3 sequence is CASSYEGADSPLHF. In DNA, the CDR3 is TGTGCCAGCAGTTACGAGGGGGCGGATTCACCCCTCCACTTT.

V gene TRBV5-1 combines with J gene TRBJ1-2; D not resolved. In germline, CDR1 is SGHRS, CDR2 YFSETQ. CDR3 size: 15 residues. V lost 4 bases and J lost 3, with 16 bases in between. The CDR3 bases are TGCGCCAGCAGCCTGGGCTGGGGAGAAGACTATGGCTACACCTTC. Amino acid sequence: CASSLGWGEDYGYTF. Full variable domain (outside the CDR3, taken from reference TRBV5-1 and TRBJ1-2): KAGVTQTPRYLIKTRGQQVTLSCSPISGHRSVSWYQQTPGQGLQFLFEYFSETQRNKGNFPGRFSGRQFSNSRSEMNVSTLELGDSALYLCASSLGWGEDYGYTFGSGTRLTVV.

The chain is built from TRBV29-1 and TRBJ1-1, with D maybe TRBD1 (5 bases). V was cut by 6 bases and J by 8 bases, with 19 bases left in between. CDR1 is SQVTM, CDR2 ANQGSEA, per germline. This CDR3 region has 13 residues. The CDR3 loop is CSVGGRPDSEAFF. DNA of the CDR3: TGCAGCGTGGGGGGACGGCCCGATTCGGAAGCTTTCTTT.

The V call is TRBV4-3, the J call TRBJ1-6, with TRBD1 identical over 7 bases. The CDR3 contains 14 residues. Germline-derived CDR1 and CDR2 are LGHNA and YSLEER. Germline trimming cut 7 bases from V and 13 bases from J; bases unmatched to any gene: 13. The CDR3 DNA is TGCGCCAGCAAACGGGACAGTGTCCAGGGGCCCCTCCACTTT. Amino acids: CASKRDSVQGPLHF.

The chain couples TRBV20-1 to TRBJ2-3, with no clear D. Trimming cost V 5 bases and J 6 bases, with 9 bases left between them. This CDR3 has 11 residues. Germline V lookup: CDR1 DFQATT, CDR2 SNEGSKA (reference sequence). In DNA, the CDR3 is TGCAGTGCTCCAGAGGCTGATACGCAGTATTTT. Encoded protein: CSAPEADTQYF.

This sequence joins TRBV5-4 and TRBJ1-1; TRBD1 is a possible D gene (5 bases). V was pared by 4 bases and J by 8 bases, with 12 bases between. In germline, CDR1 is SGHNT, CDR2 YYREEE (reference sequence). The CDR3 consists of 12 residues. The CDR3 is CASSLRGGEAFF. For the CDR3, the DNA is TGTGCCAGCAGCCTCCGGGGGGGGGAAGCTTTCTTT.

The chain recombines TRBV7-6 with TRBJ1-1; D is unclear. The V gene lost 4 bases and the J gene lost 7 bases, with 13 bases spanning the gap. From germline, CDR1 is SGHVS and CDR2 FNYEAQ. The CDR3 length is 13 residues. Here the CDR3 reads CASSWTPGSEAFF. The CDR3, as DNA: TGTGCCAGCAGCTGGACCCCGGGAAGTGAAGCTTTCTTT.

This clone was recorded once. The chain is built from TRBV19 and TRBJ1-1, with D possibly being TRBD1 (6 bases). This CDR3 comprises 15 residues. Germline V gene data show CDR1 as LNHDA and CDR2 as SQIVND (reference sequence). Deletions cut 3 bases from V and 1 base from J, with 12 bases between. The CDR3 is CASSITGTQNTEAFF. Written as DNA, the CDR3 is TGTGCCAGTAGTATCACCGGGACACAGAACACTGAAGCTTTCTTT.